The 14 T cell receptor beta chains given below trace back to one sample, sequenced in a study of blood T cell repertoires in COVID-19. Method: immunoSEQ multiplex PCR; TCRdb's copy keeps in-frame clones and lacks some. This table has just over 150,000 clones, approximately 80% appearing once. The sequenced sample was peripheral blood. These receptors originate from a woman aged 80 or older with acute or convalescent COVID-19.

The genes are TRBV7-8 and TRBJ2-7; 7 bases fit TRBD1. With 3 bases clipped from V and 5 bases from J, the junction kept 16 bases outside the gene matches. Germline V gives CDR1 SGHVS, CDR2 FQNEAQ. This CDR3 contains 17 residues. CDR3 DNA: TGTGCCAGCAGCTTCTCTGGGGTTTTGAGGGGGCAAAACGAGCAGTACTTC. Its protein is CASSFSGVLRGQNEQYF.

This clone was observed once. Other DNA sequences of this sample code for an identical CDR3. The V and J genes are TRBV29-1 and TRBJ1-1; D is undetermined. V lost 3 bases, J lost 3 bases, and 5 bases lay in between. CDR3 length: 11 residues. Germline CDR1 reads SQVTM; CDR2 reads ANQGSEA. The CDR3 DNA sequence: TGCAGCGTTGACGGTTACACTGAAGCTTTCTTT. Translated: CSVDGYTEAFF.

The gene calls are TRBV20-1 and TRBJ1-3; 7 bases are a match to TRBD1. Germline lookup yields CDR1 DFQATT and CDR2 SNEGSKA (reference sequence). The V gene end was trimmed by 3 bases and the J gene end by 6 bases; junction bases not matched to a gene: 2. This CDR3 has 12 amino acids. The CDR3 sequence: CSASQGVNTIYF. In nucleotides, the CDR3 is TGCAGTGCTAGTCAGGGGGTAAACACCATATATTTT.

The chain is built from TRBV6-5 and TRBJ1-3; D unclear. This CDR3 contains 16 residues. The germline V gene encodes CDR1 MNHEY and CDR2 SVGAGI. V dropped 2 bases and J dropped 2 bases, with 13 bases sitting between them. Here the CDR3 DNA reads TGTGCCAGCAGTTACCCCCACGGCGGCCCTGGAAACACCATATATTTT. Its protein is CASSYPHGGPGNTIYF.

CDR3 bases: TGTGCCAGCAGTGAAGCAGGGGGCACAGATACGCAGTATTTT. Protein product: CASSEAGGTDTQYF. The genes are TRBV25-1 and TRBJ2-3; weak D call: TRBD1 (6 bases). With 2 bases removed from V and 1 base from J, the gap between germline ends came to 7 bases. Germline values: CDR1 MGHDK, CDR2 SYGVNS. The CDR3 covers 14 residues. Looking up the rest from reference TRBV25-1 and TRBJ2-3 gives the full variable domain: EADIYQTPRYLVIGTGKKITLECSQTMGHDKMYWYQQDPGMELHLIHYSYGVNSTEKGDLSSESTVSRIRTEHFPLTLESARPSHTSQYLCASSEAGGTDTQYFGPGTRLTVL.

This clone showed up just once. This chain uses TRBV7-2 with TRBJ2-3; no clear D. CDR1 and CDR2 (germline): SGHTA, FQGNSA. The V end was cut by 3 bases, the J end by 6 bases, with 13 bases between. The CDR3 is 14 residues long. Here the CDR3 DNA reads TGTGCCAGCAGCTTTCGCAGAGGTTCGGATACGCAGTATTTT. Amino acid sequence: CASSFRRGSDTQYF.

This clone occurred once. V usage is TRBV10-1 and J usage is TRBJ2-3, with TRBD2 matching over 8 bases. Germline assignment: CDR1 WNHNN and CDR2 SYGVQD (reference sequence). The trim removed 3 bases at V and 6 bases at J, leaving 14 bases unmatched. The CDR3 totals 17 residues. The CDR3 here is CASSEAGSRTSRDTQYF. In DNA form, the CDR3 reads TGCGCCAGCAGTGAAGCGGGGTCCAGGACTAGCAGGGATACGCAGTATTTT.

This chain links TRBV29-1 with TRBJ1-2; maybe TRBD1 (6 bases). The CDR3 loop spans 12 amino acids. The V gene's germline CDR1 is SQVTM and CDR2 ANQGSEA. V was clipped by 3 bases and J by 4 bases, with 9 bases between them. In nucleotides, the CDR3 is TGCAGCGTTGAGGACAGTTCCTATGGCTACACCTTC. Encoded protein: CSVEDSSYGYTF. Looking up the rest from reference TRBV29-1 and TRBJ1-2 gives the full variable domain: SAVISQKPSRDICQRGTSLTIQCQVDSQVTMMFWYRQQPGQSLTLIATANQGSEATYESGFVIDKFPISRPNLTFSTLTVSNMSPEDSSIYLCSVEDSSYGYTFGSGTRLTVV.

J is TRBJ2-3 and V is TRBV12-3 or TRBV12-4; tentatively, D is TRBD2 (5 bases). V was pared by 3 bases and J by 12 bases, with 16 bases between. The CDR3 is 13 residues long. CDR3 bases: TGTGCCAGCAGTTTTGACGGGGATCCTGCACAGTATTTT. Translated: CASSFDGDPAQYF.

The table lists this clone with a count of one. V and J are TRBV2 and TRBJ1-2, with 10 nucleotides matching TRBD1. Germline assignment: CDR1 SNHLY and CDR2 FYNNEI. J lost 7 bases, V lost 5 bases, and 10 bases had no gene match. The CDR3 is made up of 15 amino acids. CDR3 DNA sequence: TGTGCCAGCAGTACGACAGGGGGCGCCGATGGTGGCTACACCTTC. This translates into CASSTTGGADGGYTF.

This chain uses TRBV30 with TRBJ1-1, with 9 bases aligning to TRBD1. The ends lost 8 bases at V and 0 bases at J; junction bases unmatched: 4. This CDR3 has 13 amino acids. Germline V CDR1 and CDR2: GTSNPN, SVGIG (reference sequence). The CDR3 here is CALTGGMNTEAFF. The CDR3 coding sequence is TGTGCCCTGACAGGGGGGATGAACACTGAAGCTTTCTTT.

This rearrangement joins TRBV6-5 to TRBJ1-5, with TRBD1 matching over 7 bases. This CDR3 region has 13 residues. CDR1 is MNHEY, CDR2 SVGAGI, per germline. The V and J ends lost 6 bases and 5 bases, in that order; junction bases with no gene match: 4. The chain's CDR3 is CASSGTAHQPQHF. The CDR3 nucleotides read TGTGCCAGCAGCGGGACAGCCCATCAGCCCCAGCATTTT.

The chain is built from TRBV5-4 and TRBJ2-5; 8 nucleotides line up with TRBD2. Germline V gives CDR1 SGHNT, CDR2 YYREEE (reference sequence). The CDR3 has 14 amino acids. The V gene end was trimmed by 1 base and the J gene end by 2 bases; junction bases not matched to a gene: 1. The CDR3 DNA sequence: TGTGCCAGCAGCTTGACTAGCGGACAAGAGACCCAGTACTTC. Protein: CASSLTSGQETQYF. Looking up the rest from reference TRBV5-4 and TRBJ2-5 gives the full variable domain: ETGVTQSPTHLIKTRGQQVTLRCSSQSGHNTVSWYQQALGQGPQFIFQYYREEENGRGNFPPRFSGLQFPNYSSELNVNALELDDSALYLCASSLTSGQETQYFGPGTRLLVL.

A single count supports this clone. V gene TRBV6-5 combines with J gene TRBJ2-7; no firm D call. V lost 0 bases, J lost 0 bases, and 12 bases lay in between. The CDR3 covers 16 residues. CDR1 is MNHEY and CDR2 is SVGAGI in the germline V gene. The CDR3 here is CASSYSAGGLSYEQYF. CDR3 sequence (DNA): TGTGCCAGCAGTTACTCGGCCGGCGGCCTCTCCTACGAGCAGTACTTC.